The source of this T cell receptor beta chain is a study of CXCR3-negative and CXCR3-positive naive CD8 T cells. Notes on the study in general: For CXCR3-positive naive cells, TRB CDR3s were more hydrophobic than those of CXCR3-negative naive cells.

The CDR3 runs 17 residues. The method, 5' RACE with UMI labels, was used to prepare the TRB cDNA libraries. One entry per CDR3 protein, without DNA, is what TCRdb gives after re-calling the 5' RACE reads. The table gives 6,000 to 8,000 distinct CDR3 sequences; the top ten clones make up 1.2% of it. This clonotype is labeled medium-sized based on frequency. The antigen is undetermined. The chain joins TRBV21-1 to TRBJ1-5; the D gene TCRdb calls, TRBD1, cannot be checked with no DNA. TRBV21-1 is tagged as a pseudogene. Sequencing was done on a sample of naive CXCR3+ CD8+ T cells from blood. As for subset: CD45RO-CCR7+CD27+CD95- naive CD8+ T cells expressing CXCR3 (TNR3+). The origin of this receptor is a human donor in good health. Some clones in this sample may be carry-over from other donors' samples. CDR3 region: CASIEGQGRDSNQPQHF.